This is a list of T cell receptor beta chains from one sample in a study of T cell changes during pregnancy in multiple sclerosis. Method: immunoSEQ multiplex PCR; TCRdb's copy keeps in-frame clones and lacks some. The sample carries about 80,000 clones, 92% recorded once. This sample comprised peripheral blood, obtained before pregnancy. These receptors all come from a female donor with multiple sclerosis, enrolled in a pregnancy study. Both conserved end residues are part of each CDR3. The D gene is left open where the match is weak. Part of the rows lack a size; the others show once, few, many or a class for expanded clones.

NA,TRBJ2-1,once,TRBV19,CASSIDSSYNEQFF,TGTGCCAGTAGTATAGATAGCTCCTACAATGAGCAGTTCTTC
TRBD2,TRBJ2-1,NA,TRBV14,CASSQLLAGVPSSYNEQFF,TGTGCCAGCAGCCAACTACTAGCGGGGGTCCCTAGCTCCTACAATGAGCAGTTCTTC
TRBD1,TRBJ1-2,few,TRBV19,CASSIQSGDRGRSGYTF,TGTGCCAGTAGTATCCAATCGGGGGACAGGGGGCGGAGTGGCTACACCTTC
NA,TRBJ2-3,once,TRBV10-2,CASRFPRAADYLEDTQYF,TGCGCCAGCAGGTTCCCCCGGGCCGCGGACTACCTAGAAGATACGCAGTATTTT
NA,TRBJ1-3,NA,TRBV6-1,CASSEGLAAGLNTIYF,TGTGCCAGCAGTGAGGGTCTGGCGGCAGGGCTGAACACCATATATTTT
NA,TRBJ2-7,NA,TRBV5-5,CASSPHGRDYEQYF,TGTGCCAGCAGCCCCCATGGACGGGATTACGAGCAGTACTTC
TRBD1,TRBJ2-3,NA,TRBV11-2,CASSLAAGTGAGADTQYF,TGTGCCAGCAGCCTGGCGGCCGGGACAGGGGCGGGCGCGGATACGCAGTATTTT
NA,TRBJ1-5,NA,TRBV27,CASSLQGINNQPQHF,TGTGCCAGCAGTTTACAGGGGATTAACAATCAGCCCCAGCATTTT
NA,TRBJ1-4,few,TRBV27,CASSLSTGSTNEKLFF,TGTGCCAGCAGTTTATCAACAGGTTCAACTAATGAAAAACTGTTTTTT
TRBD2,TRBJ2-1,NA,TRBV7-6,CASSLDPGGNEQFF,TGTGCCAGCAGCTTAGACCCGGGGGGCAATGAGCAGTTCTTC
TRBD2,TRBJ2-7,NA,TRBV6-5,CATGTSLDEQYF,TGTGCCACCGGGACTAGTTTAGACGAGCAGTACTTC
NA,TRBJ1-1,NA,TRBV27,CASSLQVNTEAFF,TGTGCCAGCAGTTTACAGGTTAACACTGAAGCTTTCTTT
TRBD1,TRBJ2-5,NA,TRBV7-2,CASSLGRGTGGGTQYF,TGTGCCAGCAGCTTAGGGAGGGGGACAGGAGGGGGGACCCAGTACTTC
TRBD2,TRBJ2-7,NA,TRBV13,CASSHFGASGNEQYF,TGTGCCAGCAGCCATTTTGGGGCTAGCGGCAACGAGCAGTACTTC
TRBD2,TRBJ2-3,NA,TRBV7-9,CASSLAGGTIHTQYF,TGTGCCAGCAGCTTAGCGGGAGGGACTATTCATACGCAGTATTTT
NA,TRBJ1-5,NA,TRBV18,CASSPSSHYSNQPQHF,TGTGCCAGCTCACCATCATCACATTATAGCAATCAGCCCCAGCATTTT
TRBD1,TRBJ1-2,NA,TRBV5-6,CASSRHGDRRTYGYTF,TGTGCCAGCAGCCGTCATGGGGACAGGCGAACTTATGGCTACACCTTC
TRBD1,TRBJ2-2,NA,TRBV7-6,CAIPGQGFAGELFF,TGTGCCATCCCGGGACAGGGGTTCGCCGGGGAGCTGTTTTTT
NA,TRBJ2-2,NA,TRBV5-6,CASSLLGSPNTGELFF,TGTGCCAGCAGCTTGCTAGGGAGTCCGAACACCGGGGAGCTGTTTTTT
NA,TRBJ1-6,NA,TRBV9,CASGELAGNSPLHF,TGTGCCAGCGGGGAGTTAGCGGGAAATTCACCCCTCCACTTT
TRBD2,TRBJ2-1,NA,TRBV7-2,CASSLGRSGGALEQFF,TGTGCCAGCAGCTTAGGTCGTAGCGGGGGGGCCCTTGAGCAGTTCTTC
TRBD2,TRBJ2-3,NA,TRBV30,CAWISRGGATPDTQYF,TGTGCCTGGATCTCCCGGGGGGGGGCGACCCCAGATACGCAGTATTTT
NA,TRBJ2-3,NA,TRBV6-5,CASSFLQGTDTQYF,TGTGCCAGCAGTTTTCTACAGGGTACAGATACGCAGTATTTT
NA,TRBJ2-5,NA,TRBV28,CASSLQALRDYQETQYF,TGTGCCAGCAGTTTACAAGCCCTCCGGGACTACCAAGAGACCCAGTACTTC
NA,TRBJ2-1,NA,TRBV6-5,CASSYLGRAEQFF,TGTGCCAGCAGTTACCTCGGTCGAGCGGAGCAGTTCTTC
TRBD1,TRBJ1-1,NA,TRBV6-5,CASSAGQGAVEAFF,TGTGCCAGCAGTGCGGGACAGGGGGCTGTTGAAGCTTTCTTT
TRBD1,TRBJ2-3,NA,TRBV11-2,CASSPTGGSGDTQYF,TGTGCCAGCAGCCCTACAGGGGGCTCGGGAGATACGCAGTATTTT
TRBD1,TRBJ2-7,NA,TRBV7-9,CASSSGQGSYEQYF,TGTGCCAGCAGCTCCGGACAGGGCTCCTACGAGCAGTACTTC
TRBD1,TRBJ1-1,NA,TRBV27,CASSFGTGVTEAFF,TGTGCCAGCAGTTTTGGGACAGGGGTCACTGAAGCTTTCTTT
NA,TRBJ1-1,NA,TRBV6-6,CASSWTGTSNTEAFF,TGTGCCAGCAGTTGGACCGGGACTTCGAACACTGAAGCTTTCTTT
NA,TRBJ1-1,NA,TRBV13,CASSFGRARGEAFF,TGTGCCAGCAGCTTTGGCAGGGCCCGAGGAGAAGCTTTCTTT
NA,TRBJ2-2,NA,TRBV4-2,CASSHVGGTGELFF,TGTGCCAGCAGCCATGTAGGGGGCACCGGGGAGCTGTTTTTT
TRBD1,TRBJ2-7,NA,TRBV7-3,CASSSGQGPYEQYF,TGTGCCAGCAGCTCTGGACAGGGACCCTACGAGCAGTACTTC
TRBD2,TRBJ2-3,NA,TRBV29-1,CSVGGEVHTQYF,TGCAGTGTGGGGGGGGAGGTCCATACGCAGTATTTT
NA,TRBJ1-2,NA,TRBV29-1,CSVEDGQPHGYTF,TGCAGCGTTGAAGATGGGCAGCCCCATGGCTACACCTTC
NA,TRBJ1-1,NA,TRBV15,CATRIGMLGAGTEAFF,TGTGCCACCAGGATAGGGATGTTGGGGGCTGGCACTGAAGCTTTCTTT
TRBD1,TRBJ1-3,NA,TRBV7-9,CASSPWTGVDIYF,TGTGCCAGCAGCCCCTGGACAGGGGTTGACATATATTTT
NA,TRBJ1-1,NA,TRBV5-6,CASSWGRTGTEAFF,TGTGCCAGCAGCTGGGGCCGAACTGGGACTGAAGCTTTCTTT